The clone carrying this T cell receptor (beta chain) turned up a few times. Authors' methods: Researchers report that nucleated cell counts were estimated from reference gene primer amplification. The assay was immunoSEQ multiplex PCR, and TCRdb's table has in-frame clones only and misses some. D and trimming were read from the DNA, whereas the V and J calls and clone size are those reported in that table. Here the sample spans roughly 250,000 clones, roughly 80% being singletons. Trimming took off 4 bases at V and 0 bases at J, with 13 bases between the two ends. Germline values: CDR1 SGHRS, CDR2 YFSETQ. There are 15 residues in the CDR3. The sample comes from a study of blood T cell repertoires in COVID-19. Overall study: COVID-19 samples from acute and convalescent phases originated in the United States, Italy and Spain. Sources were T cells, B-cell-depleted T cells, or PBMCs; the material itself was cDNA or gDNA.

The rearrangement links TRBV5-1 to TRBJ1-2; D perhaps matches TRBD1 (6 bases). The sequenced material came from peripheral blood. The clonotype comes from a woman older than 75 with active or convalescent COVID-19. The CDR3 sequence is CASSPGQTANYGYTF. DNA of the CDR3: TGCGCCAGCAGCCCAGGACAGACCGCTAACTATGGCTACACCTTC.